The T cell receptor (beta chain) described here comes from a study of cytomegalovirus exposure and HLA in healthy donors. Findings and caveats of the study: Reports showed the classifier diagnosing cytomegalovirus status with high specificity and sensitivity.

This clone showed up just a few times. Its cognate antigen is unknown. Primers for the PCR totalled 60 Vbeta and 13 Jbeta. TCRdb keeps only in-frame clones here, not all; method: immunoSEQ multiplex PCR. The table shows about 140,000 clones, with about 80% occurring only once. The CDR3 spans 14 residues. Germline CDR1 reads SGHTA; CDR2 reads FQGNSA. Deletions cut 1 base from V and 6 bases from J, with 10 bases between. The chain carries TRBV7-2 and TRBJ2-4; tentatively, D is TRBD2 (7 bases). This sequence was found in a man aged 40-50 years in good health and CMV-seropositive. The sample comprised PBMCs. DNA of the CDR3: TGTGCCAGCAGCTTAGGAGGGGGGGGAAACATTCAGTACTTC. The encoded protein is CASSLGGGGNIQYF.